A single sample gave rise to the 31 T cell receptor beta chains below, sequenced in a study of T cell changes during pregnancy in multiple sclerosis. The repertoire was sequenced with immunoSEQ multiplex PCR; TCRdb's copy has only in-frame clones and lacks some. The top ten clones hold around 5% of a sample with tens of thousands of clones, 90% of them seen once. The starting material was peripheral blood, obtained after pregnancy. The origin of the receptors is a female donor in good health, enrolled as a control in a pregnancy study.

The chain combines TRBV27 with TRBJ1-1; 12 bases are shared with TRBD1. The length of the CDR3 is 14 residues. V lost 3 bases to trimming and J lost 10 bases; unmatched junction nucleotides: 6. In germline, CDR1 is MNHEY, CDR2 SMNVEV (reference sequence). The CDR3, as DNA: TGTGCCAGCAGTTTCCGGGACAGGGGGCGCCCAGCTTTCTTT. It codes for CASSFRDRGRPAFF.

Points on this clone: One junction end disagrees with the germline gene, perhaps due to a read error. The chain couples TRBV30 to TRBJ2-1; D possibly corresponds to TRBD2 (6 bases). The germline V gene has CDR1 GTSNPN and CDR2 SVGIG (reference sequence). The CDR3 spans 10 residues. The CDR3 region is CAFRTGTFIF. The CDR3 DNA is TGTGCCTTTAGGACCGGGACTTTCATCTTC.

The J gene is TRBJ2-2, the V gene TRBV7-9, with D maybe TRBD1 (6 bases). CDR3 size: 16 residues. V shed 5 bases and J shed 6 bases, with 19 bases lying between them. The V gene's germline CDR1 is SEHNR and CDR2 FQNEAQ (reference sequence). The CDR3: CASSPQVGATPGELFF. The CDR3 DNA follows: TGTGCCAGCAGCCCCCAAGTGGGGGCAACCCCCGGGGAGCTGTTTTTT.

DNA for the CDR3: TGTGCCAGCAGTGACTCGGGACAGGACACCGGGGAGCTGTTTTTT. Encoded protein: CASSDSGQDTGELFF. The V call is TRBV6-4, the J call TRBJ2-2; 8 nucleotides match TRBD1. Germline V gene data show CDR1 as MRHNA and CDR2 as SNTAGT. This CDR3 has 15 amino acids. J lost 3 bases, V lost 0 bases, and 0 bases had no gene match.

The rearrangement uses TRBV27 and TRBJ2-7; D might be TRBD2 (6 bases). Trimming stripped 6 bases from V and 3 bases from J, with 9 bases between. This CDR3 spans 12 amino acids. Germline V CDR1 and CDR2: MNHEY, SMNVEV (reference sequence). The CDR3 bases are TGTGCCAGCAGAGGAGGGGTCTACGAGCAGTACTTC. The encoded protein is CASRGGVYEQYF.

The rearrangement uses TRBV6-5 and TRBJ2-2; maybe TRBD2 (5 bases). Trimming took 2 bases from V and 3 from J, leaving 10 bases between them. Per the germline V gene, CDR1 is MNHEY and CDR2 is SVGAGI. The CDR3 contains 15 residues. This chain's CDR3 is CASSYEGYHTGELFF. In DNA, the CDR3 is TGTGCCAGCAGTTACGAGGGATACCACACCGGGGAGCTGTTTTTT.

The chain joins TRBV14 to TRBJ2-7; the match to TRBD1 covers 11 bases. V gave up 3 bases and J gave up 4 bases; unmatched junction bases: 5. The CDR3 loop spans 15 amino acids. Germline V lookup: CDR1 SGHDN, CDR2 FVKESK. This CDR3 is CASSHMDRGQYEQYF. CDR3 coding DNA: TGTGCCAGCAGCCACATGGACAGGGGGCAGTACGAGCAGTACTTC. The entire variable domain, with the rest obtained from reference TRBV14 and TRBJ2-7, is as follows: EAGVTQFPSHSVIEKGQTVTLRCDPISGHDNLYWYRRVMGKEIKFLLHFVKESKQDESGMPNNRFLAERTGGTYSTLKVQPAELEDSGVYFCASSHMDRGQYEQYFGPGTRLTVT.

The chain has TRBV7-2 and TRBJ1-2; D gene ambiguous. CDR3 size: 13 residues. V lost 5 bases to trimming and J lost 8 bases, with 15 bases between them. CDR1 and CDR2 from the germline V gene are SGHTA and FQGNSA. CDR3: CASSGAVPAGYTF. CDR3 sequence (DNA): TGTGCCAGCAGCGGAGCGGTTCCGGCGGGCTACACCTTC.

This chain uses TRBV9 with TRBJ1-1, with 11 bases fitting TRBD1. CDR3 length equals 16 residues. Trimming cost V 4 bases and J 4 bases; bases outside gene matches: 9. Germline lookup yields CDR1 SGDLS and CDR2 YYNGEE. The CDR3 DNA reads TGTGCCAGCAGCCACCGGACAGGGGGCTCGAGCACTGAAGCTTTCTTT. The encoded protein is CASSHRTGGSSTEAFF.

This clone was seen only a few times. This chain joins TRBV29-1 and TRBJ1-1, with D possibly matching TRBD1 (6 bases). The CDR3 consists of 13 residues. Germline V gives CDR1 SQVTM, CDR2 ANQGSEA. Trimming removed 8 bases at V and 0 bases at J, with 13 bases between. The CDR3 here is CSSRTAMNTEAFF. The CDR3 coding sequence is TGCAGCTCTCGGACAGCGATGAACACTGAAGCTTTCTTT.

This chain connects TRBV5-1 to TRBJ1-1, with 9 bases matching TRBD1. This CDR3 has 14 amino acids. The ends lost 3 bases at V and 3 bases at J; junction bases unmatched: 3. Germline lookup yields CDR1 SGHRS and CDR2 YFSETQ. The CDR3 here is CASSSGTGHTEAFF. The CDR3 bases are TGCGCCAGCAGCTCCGGGACAGGGCACACTGAAGCTTTCTTT.

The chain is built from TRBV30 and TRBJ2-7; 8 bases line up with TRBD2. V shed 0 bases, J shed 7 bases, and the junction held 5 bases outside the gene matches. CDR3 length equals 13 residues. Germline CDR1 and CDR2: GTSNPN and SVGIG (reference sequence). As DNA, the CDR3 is TGTGCCTGGAGTGTCGCTACGGGGGGGGAGCAGTACTTC. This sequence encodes CAWSVATGGEQYF.

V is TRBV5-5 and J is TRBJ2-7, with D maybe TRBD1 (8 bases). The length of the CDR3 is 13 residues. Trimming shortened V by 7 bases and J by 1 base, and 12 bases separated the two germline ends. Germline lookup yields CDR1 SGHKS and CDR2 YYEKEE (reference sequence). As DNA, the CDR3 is TGTGCCAGCGGACAGGGAGGGTCCTACGAGCAGTACTTC. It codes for CASGQGGSYEQYF.

The CDR3 is CASSLGAAHNEQFF. CDR3 DNA: TGTGCCAGCAGCTTAGGGGCAGCCCACAATGAGCAGTTCTTC. The rearrangement uses TRBV7-8 and TRBJ2-1, with D unclear. The CDR3 is 14 amino acids. V was trimmed by 1 base and J by 5 bases, leaving 9 bases between them. From germline, CDR1 is SGHVS and CDR2 FQNEAQ. The variable domain in full, completed from reference TRBV7-8 and TRBJ2-1, reads GAGVSQSPRYKVAKRGQDVALRCDPISGHVSLFWYQQALGQGPEFLTYFQNEAQLDKSGLPSDRFFAERPEGSVSTLKIQRTQQEDSAVYLCASSLGAAHNEQFFGPGTRLTVL.

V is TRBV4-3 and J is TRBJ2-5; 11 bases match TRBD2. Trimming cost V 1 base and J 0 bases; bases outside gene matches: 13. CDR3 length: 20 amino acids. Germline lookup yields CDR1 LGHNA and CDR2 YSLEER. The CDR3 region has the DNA TGCGCCAGCAGCCAAGTTTCAGTAGTAGCGGGGGGGCCTAACCAAGAGACCCAGTACTTC. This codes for CASSQVSVVAGGPNQETQYF.

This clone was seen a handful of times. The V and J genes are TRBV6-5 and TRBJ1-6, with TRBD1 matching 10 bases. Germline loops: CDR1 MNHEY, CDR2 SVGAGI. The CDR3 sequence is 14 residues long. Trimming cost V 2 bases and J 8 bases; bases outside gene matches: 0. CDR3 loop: CASSYGTGDSPLHF. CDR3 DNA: TGTGCCAGCAGTTACGGGACAGGGGATTCACCCCTCCACTTT.

CDR3 in DNA: TGCAGCGCCCCGACAGGGAGGTCGAACACTGAAGCTTTCTTT. Amino acids: CSAPTGRSNTEAFF. The chain employs TRBV29-1 and TRBJ1-1, with TRBD1 matching over 7 bases. CDR1 and CDR2 (germline): SQVTM, ANQGSEA. The V gene end was trimmed by 7 bases and the J gene end by 1 base; junction bases not matched to a gene: 9. The CDR3 loop spans 14 amino acids.

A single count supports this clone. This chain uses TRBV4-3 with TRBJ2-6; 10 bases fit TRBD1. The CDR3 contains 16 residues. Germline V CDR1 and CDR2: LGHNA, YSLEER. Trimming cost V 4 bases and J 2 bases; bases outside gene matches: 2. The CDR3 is CASSLGQGAGANVLTF. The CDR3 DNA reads TGCGCCAGCAGCCTCGGACAGGGGGCTGGGGCCAACGTCCTGACTTTC.

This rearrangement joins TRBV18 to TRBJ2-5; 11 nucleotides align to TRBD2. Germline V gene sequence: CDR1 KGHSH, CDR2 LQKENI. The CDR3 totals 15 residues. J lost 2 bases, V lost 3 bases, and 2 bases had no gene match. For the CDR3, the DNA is TGTGCCAGCTCACCGACTAGCGGGGCACAAGAGACCCAGTACTTC. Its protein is CASSPTSGAQETQYF.

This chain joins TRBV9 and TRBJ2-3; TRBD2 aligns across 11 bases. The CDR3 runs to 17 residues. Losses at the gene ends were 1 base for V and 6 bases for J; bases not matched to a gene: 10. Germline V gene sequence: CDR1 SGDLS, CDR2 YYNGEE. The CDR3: CASSVLDSGGAVDTQYF. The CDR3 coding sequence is TGTGCCAGCAGCGTATTGGATAGCGGGGGGGCCGTGGATACGCAGTATTTT. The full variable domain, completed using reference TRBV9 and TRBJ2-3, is DSGVTQTPKHLITATGQRVTLRCSPRSGDLSVYWYQQSLDQGLQFLIQYYNGEERAKGNILERFSAQQFPDLHSELNLSSLELGDSALYFCASSVLDSGGAVDTQYFGPGTRLTVL.

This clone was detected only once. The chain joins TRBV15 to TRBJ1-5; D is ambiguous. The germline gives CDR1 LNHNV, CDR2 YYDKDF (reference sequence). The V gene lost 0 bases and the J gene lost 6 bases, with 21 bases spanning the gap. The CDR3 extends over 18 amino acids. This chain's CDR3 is CATSRDQEVGSSGQPQHF. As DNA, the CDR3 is TGTGCCACCAGCAGAGATCAGGAGGTCGGTTCCTCGGGTCAGCCCCAGCATTTT.

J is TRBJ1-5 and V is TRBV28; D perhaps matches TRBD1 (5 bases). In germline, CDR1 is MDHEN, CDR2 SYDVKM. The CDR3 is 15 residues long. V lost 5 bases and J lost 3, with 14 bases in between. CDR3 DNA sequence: TGTGCCAGCAGTGTATCAGGGTTCGTCAATCAGCCCCAGCATTTT. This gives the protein CASSVSGFVNQPQHF. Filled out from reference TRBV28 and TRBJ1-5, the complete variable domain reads DVKVTQSSRYLVKRTGEKVFLECVQDMDHENMFWYRQDPGLGLRLIYFSYDVKMKEKGDIPEGYSVSREKKERFSLILESASTNQTSMYLCASSVSGFVNQPQHFGDGTRLSIL.

The CDR3 sequence: CASSLGVAEYNEQFF. CDR3 bases: TGCGCCAGCAGCTTGGGGGTAGCGGAGTACAATGAGCAGTTCTTC. The chain employs TRBV5-1 and TRBJ2-1, with a possible D match to TRBD2 (6 bases). V lost 0 bases and J 4 bases, leaving 11 bases between the germline ends. Per the germline V gene, CDR1 is SGHRS and CDR2 is YFSETQ. CDR3 length: 15 residues.

The CDR3, as DNA: TGTGCCAGCAGACATCCCGGGACAGATAATGGCTACACCTTC. Amino acid sequence: CASRHPGTDNGYTF. The chain recombines TRBV11-2 with TRBJ1-2, with TRBD1 identical over 7 bases. Germline loops: CDR1 SGHAT, CDR2 FQNNGV. Trimming at V came to 6 bases and at J to 6 bases, leaving 10 bases not matched to a gene. The CDR3 has 14 residues. Supplemented by reference TRBV11-2 and TRBJ1-2, the full variable domain reads EAGVAQSPRYKIIEKRQSVAFWCNPISGHATLYWYQQILGQGPKLLIQFQNNGVVDDSQLPKDRFSAERLKGVDSTLKIQPAKLEDSAVYLCASRHPGTDNGYTFGSGTRLTVV.

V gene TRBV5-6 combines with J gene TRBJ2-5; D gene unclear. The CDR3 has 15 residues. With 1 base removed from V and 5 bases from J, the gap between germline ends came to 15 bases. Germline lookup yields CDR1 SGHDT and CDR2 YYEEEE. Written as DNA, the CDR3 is TGTGCCAGCAGCTTGATGACCAGAGCGCCGGAGACCCAGTACTTC. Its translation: CASSLMTRAPETQYF.

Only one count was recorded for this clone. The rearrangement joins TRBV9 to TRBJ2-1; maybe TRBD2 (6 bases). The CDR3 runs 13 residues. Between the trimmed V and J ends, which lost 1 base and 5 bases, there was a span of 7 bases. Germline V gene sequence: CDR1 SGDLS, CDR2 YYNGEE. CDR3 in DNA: TGTGCCAGCAGCGTACGCGGGGACAATGAGCAGTTCTTC. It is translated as CASSVRGDNEQFF.

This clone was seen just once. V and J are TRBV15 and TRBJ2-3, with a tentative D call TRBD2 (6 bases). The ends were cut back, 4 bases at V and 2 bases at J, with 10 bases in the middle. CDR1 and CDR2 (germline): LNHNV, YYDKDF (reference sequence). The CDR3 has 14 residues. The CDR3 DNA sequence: TGTGCCACCAGCAAAGGAGGGGACACAGATACGCAGTATTTT. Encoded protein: CATSKGGDTDTQYF.

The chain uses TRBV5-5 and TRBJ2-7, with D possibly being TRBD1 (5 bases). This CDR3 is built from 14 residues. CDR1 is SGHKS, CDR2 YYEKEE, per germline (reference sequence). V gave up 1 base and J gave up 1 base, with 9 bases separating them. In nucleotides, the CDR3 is TGTGCCAGCAGCTTGCAGGGTTTATCCTACGAGCAGTACTTC. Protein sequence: CASSLQGLSYEQYF.

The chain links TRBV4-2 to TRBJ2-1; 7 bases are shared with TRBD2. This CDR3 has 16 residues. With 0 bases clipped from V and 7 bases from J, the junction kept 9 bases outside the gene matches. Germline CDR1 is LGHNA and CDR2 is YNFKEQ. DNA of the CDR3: TGTGCCAGCAGCCAAGATGTTAGAGGGGAGGGAAATGAGCAGTTCTTC. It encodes CASSQDVRGEGNEQFF.

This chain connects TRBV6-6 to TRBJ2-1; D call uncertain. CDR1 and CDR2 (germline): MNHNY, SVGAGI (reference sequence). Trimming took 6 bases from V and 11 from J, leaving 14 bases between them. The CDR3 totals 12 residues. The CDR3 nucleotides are TGTGCCAGCAGCCTTGGTTACGACAAGCAGTTCTTC. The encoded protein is CASSLGYDKQFF.

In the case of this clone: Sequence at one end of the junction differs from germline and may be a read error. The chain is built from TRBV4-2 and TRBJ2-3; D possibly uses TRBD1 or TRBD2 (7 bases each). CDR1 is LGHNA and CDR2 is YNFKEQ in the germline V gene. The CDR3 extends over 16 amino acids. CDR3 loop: CASGQGGGGSKDTQYF. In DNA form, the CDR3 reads TGTGCCAGCGGCCAGGGGGGCGGGGGTTCCAAGGATACGCAGTATTTT.